This T cell receptor beta chain was recovered during a study of blood T cell repertoires in COVID-19 (dated by TCRdb to about 2020). Background on the whole study: Collaborator samples came from the United States, Italy and Spain and covered acute and convalescent phases of COVID-19. The material from the prospective study consisted of cDNA or gDNA derived from T cells, B-cell-depleted T cells, or PBMCs. The sample metadata nearly always contained a de-identified subject ID, COVID-19 status, age in years and sex. Samples were obtained from the ongoing ImmuneRACE study (first 160 participants) and from 1,254 subjects provided by 6 global collaborators. The repertoires were released in a freely available public database meant as a resource for research on the immune response to SARS-CoV-2. Where HLA class I and class II types were available, the types were taken from metadata supplied by the sample provider, not from assay-based typing. Deeply sampled blood TCRbeta repertoires from subjects exposed to, actively infected with, or recovered from COVID-19 were included in the dataset.

Whole blood was collected in K2EDTA tubes by collaborating institutions according to the institutions' own protocols. For TCRbeta analysis, collaborator samples were shipped as frozen whole blood, as isolated PBMCs, or as DNA extracted from either sample type. General study outcomes and caveats: The amount of clinical and demographic metadata varied by source and participant and was provided uncurated.

As for this clone: It lacks a known antigen. No qualities accompany the bases; no much larger clone lies one base away.

TCRbeta CDR3 regions were amplified from genomic DNA using the immunoSEQ Assay, a bias-controlled multiplex PCR. In the original analysis: Nucleated cell counts per sample were estimated from amplification of reference gene primers within the assay. To quantify the absolute abundance of each unique TCRbeta CDR3 rearrangement, sequence reads were collapsed and filtered. For each sample, productive Simpson clonality was calculated by taking the square root of Simpson's diversity index across productive rearrangements. Held by TCRdb, this immuneACCESS table contains in-frame sequences only and omits some clones. Under half of the omission traces to an unresolved V gene where checked; the cause of the rest is unknown. The V and J calls and the clone size are those of that table, but D and trimming were determined from the DNA. The sample contains 75,000 to 100,000 clones, about 90% of them found a single time. The biggest ten clones account for about 20% of the sample.

CDR3 length: 14 amino acids, cysteine to phenylalanine. Just the 42-base CDR3 DNA is kept, in frame starting at base 1. Relative to germline, V is 0 bases shorter and J is 8 bases shorter, with 14 bases between their ends. The germline V gene specifies SGHRS as CDR1 and YFSETQ as CDR2. The TCR was taken from a human donor in a cohort sampled during active COVID-19. The rearranged segments are TRBV5-1 and TRBJ1-2; TRBD1 is a possible D gene, resting on 5 matching bases. Sequenced material: peripheral blood. CDR3 sequence: CASSLGAGNRGYTF. The DNA is TGCGCCAGCAGCTTGGGGGCAGGGAACCGGGGCTACACCTTC. Outside the CDR3, residues come from the reference TRBV5-1 and TRBJ1-2 proteins, so the full variable domain is: KAGVTQTPRYLIKTRGQQVTLSCSPISGHRSVSWYQQTPGQGLQFLFEYFSETQRNKGNFPGRFSGRQFSNSRSEMNVSTLELGDSALYLCASSLGAGNRGYTFGSGTRLTVV.